This T cell receptor (beta chain) was identified in a study of T cells expressing NK-cell markers. UMIs were included in TCR beta cDNA generated by 5'RACE template switching. Following a re-call of the 5' RACE reads, TCRdb has one entry per CDR3 protein and lacks DNA. The clone table shows roughly 180,000 distinct CDR3 sequences, with the ten largest holding 20% to 25%. CDR1 is SGDLS, CDR2 YYNGEE, per germline. The CDR3 is made up of 16 amino acids. The sequenced material came from blood T cells: a sorted CD56 or NKG2C T cell subset, CD4+ or CD8+ T cells, or bulk PBMC T cells (not recorded which). V usage is TRBV9 and J usage is TRBJ2-7; with no DNA, the TCRdb D assignment of TRBD1 cannot be verified. The TCR sequence derives from a man between 18 and 69 years old in good health. This CDR3 is CASSPPTGTHSYEQYF.